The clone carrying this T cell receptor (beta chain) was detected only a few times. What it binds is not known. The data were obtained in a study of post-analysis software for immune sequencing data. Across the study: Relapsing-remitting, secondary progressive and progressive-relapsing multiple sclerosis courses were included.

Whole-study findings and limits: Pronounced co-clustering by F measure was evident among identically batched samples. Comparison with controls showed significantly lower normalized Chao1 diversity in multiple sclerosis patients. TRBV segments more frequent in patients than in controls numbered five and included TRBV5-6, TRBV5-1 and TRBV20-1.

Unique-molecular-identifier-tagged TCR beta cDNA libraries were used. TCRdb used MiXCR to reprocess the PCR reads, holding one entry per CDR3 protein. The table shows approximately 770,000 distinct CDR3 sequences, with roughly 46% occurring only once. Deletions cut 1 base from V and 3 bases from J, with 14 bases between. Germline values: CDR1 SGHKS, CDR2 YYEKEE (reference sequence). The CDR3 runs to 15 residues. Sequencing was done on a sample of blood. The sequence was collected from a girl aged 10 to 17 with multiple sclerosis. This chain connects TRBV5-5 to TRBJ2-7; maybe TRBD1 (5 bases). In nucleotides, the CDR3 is TGTGCCAGCAGCTTGAACCAGGGATCCATCTACGAGCAGTACTTC. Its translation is CASSLNQGSIYEQYF.